This is a list of T cell receptor beta chains from one sample in a study of human T cells and chemical hapten exposure. One entry per CDR3 protein results from TCRdb running MiXCR on the RACE reads. Of about 120,000 distinct CDR3 sequences listed, roughly 15% are singletons. The sequencing used whole blood, collected in connection with sensitization to the hapten diphenylcyclopropenone (DPC). Every receptor here comes from a man aged 18-30 years with alopecia areata. Some clones in this sample may be carry-over from other donors' samples. CDR3s include the opening cysteine and the closing phenylalanine or tryptophan. D genes are given only for firm matches. Rows may omit the clone size; those that give it use once, few, many or a size class.

cdr3_aa,cdr3_nt,d_call,clone_size,v_call,j_call
CASSTGQLLHYGYTF,TGTGCCAGCAGCACCGGACAGCTCCTTCACTATGGCTACACCTTC,NA,NA,TRBV6-5,TRBJ1-2
CASGTGPSGNTIYF,TGTGCCAGCGGAACAGGGCCCTCTGGAAACACCATATATTTT,NA,NA,TRBV12-3/TRBV12-4,TRBJ1-3
CASSTITGSGSNEQFF,TGCGCCAGCAGTACGATTACAGGGAGCGGTAGTAATGAGCAGTTCTTC,NA,NA,TRBV10-1,TRBJ2-1
CASSDRTGIGRTGELFF,TGTGCCAGCAGCGACAGGACGGGCATTGGACGAACCGGGGAGCTGTTTTTT,NA,few,TRBV2,TRBJ2-2
CASSPPVAPEQYF,TGTGCCAGCAGTCCCCCGGTGGCTCCCGAGCAGTACTTC,NA,NA,TRBV6-4,TRBJ2-7
CASNPTETENYGYTF,TGTGCCAGCAACCCTACTGAGACGGAGAACTATGGCTACACCTTC,NA,NA,TRBV27,TRBJ1-2
CAISESVRNSPLHF,TGTGCCATCAGTGAGTCAGTTCGTAATTCACCCCTCCACTTT,NA,few,TRBV10-3,TRBJ1-6
CASRLSGGQLGHNEQFF,TGTGCCAGCAGGCTAAGCGGGGGCCAGCTCGGGCACAATGAGCAGTTCTTC,TRBD2,NA,TRBV2,TRBJ2-1
CASSVAPTGHEQYF,TGTGCCAGCAGCGTAGCTCCCACCGGCCACGAGCAGTACTTC,NA,NA,TRBV9,TRBJ2-7
CSASKQVSNQPQHF,TGCAGTGCTAGCAAGCAGGTTAGCAATCAGCCCCAGCATTTT,NA,NA,TRBV20-1,TRBJ1-5
CASSKQGPEAFF,TGTGCCAGCAGTAAACAGGGGCCTGAAGCTTTCTTT,TRBD1,NA,TRBV6-2/TRBV6-3,TRBJ1-1
CASSNKLPSYGYTF,TGTGCCAGCAGCAATAAACTCCCCTCCTATGGCTACACCTTC,NA,many,TRBV11-1,TRBJ1-2
CASNPRTGRSSYNEQFF,TGTGCCAGCAACCCCAGGACAGGTAGGAGCTCCTACAATGAGCAGTTCTTC,TRBD1,NA,TRBV28,TRBJ2-1
CASSLALAGGNQETQYF,TGCGCCAGCAGCTTGGCCCTTGCCGGGGGGAACCAAGAGACCCAGTACTTC,TRBD2,few,TRBV5-1,TRBJ2-5